The 4 T cell receptor delta chains below were found in one sample sequenced in a study of DNA immune sequencing with unique molecular identifiers. A 32-plex genomic DNA assay used primers for all 8 TRDV and 4 TRDJ genes. A 12-nucleotide UMI was added during 3 barcoding PCR cycles before adapter PCR. TCRdb reprocessed the multiplex PCR reads through CATT. This table holds approximately 2,000 delta-chain clones, 11% to 15% found once. The sequencing input was gamma-delta T cells enriched from blood buffy coat, or unenriched PBMCs (not recorded which). Every receptor here comes from a human donor in good health.

This clone has more than one count but fewer than ten. This is likely an artifact of a read error, given a far larger clone one base away. This sample includes further DNA sequences coding for the same CDR3. The V and J genes are TRDV2 and TRDJ1, with 7 bases that match TRDD3. CDR1 is GEAIGNYY and CDR2 is EKD in the germline V gene. The CDR3 consists of 16 residues. The DNA of the CDR3 is TGTGCCTGTGACTCCCTGGGGGTCCCGTACACTGATAAACTCATCTTT. This gives the protein CACDSLGVPYTDKLIF.

This clone is medium-sized by share. The CDR3 sequence is CAGYLTGGYEADKLIF. The CDR3 DNA sequence: TGTGCCGGGTACCTGACTGGGGGATACGAGGCCGATAAACTCATCTTT. V usage is TRDV2 and J usage is TRDJ1; TRDD3 matches at 13 bases. CDR1 is GEAIGNYY and CDR2 is EKD in the germline V gene. V lost 9 bases to trimming and J lost 3 bases; unmatched junction nucleotides: 12. The CDR3 covers 16 residues.

A remark on this clone: A far larger clone lies a single base away; this is likely a read error. The rearrangement uses TRAV14/DV4 and TRDJ1, with D possibly being TRDD2 (7 bases). TCRdb leaves out the J gene; it was filled in here by matching the DNA to germline. Germline V CDR1 and CDR2: TSDPSYG, QGSYDQQN (reference sequence). The CDR3 totals 27 residues. V lost 0 bases to trimming and J lost 0 bases, with 44 bases between them. The CDR3 sequence is CAMREGLTVPTKAPVVRILRYTDKLIF. CDR3 sequence (DNA): TGTGCAATGAGAGAGGGCCTCACAGTTCCTACGAAAGCTCCCGTGGTCCGGATACTCCGTTACACCGATAAACTCATCTTT.

This clone was observed a few times. TCRdb's protein, taken from a much larger clone, differs from this DNA's translation at residue 16, likely owing to a read error; the protein displayed comes from the DNA. The chain combines TRDV2 with TRDJ3, with D perhaps matching TRDD3 (5 bases). The CDR3 has 17 amino acids. Germline V gives CDR1 GEAIGNYY, CDR2 EKD. The CDR3 nucleotides read TGTGCCTGTGACACATCGCCCCCCTCCTGGGACACCCGACAGATGATTTTC. Translating gives CACDTSPPSWDTRQMIF.